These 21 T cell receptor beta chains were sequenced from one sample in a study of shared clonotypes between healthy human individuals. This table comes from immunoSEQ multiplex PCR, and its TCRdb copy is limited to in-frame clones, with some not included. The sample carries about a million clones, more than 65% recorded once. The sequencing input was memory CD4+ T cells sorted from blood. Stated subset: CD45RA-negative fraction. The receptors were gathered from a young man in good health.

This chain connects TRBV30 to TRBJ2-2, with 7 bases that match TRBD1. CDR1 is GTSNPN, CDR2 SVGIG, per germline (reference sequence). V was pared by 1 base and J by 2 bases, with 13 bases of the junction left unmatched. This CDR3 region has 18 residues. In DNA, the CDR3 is TGTGCCTGGAGTGCCTTAAGAAAGTGGGACAGCAACACCGGGGAGCTGTTTTTT. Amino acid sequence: CAWSALRKWDSNTGELFF.

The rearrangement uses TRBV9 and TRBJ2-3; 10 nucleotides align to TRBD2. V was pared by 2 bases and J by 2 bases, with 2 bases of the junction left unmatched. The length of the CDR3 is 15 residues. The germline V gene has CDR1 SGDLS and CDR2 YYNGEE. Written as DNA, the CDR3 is TGTGCCAGCAGCGTGACTAGCGGGTACACAGATACGCAGTATTTT. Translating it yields CASSVTSGYTDTQYF.

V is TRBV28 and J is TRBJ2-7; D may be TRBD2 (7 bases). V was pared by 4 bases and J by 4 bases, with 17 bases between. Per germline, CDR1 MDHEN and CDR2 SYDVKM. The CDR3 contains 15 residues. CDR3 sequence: CASSWDTTGGYEQYF. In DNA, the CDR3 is TGTGCCAGCAGTTGGGACACTACGGGGGGTTACGAGCAGTACTTC.

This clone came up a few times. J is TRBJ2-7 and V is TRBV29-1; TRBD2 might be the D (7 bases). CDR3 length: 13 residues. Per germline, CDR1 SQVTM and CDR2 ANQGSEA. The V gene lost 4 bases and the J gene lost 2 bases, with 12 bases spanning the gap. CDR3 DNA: TGCAGCGTTGTTCGGGGGGCGACCTACGAGCAGTACTTC. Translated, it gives CSVVRGATYEQYF.

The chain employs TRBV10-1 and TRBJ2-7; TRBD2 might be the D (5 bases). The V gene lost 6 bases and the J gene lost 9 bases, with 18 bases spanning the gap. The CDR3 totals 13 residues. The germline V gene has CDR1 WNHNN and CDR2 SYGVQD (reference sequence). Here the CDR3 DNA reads TGCGCCAGCAGCCAGACTCGGGAATCACGGCAGTACTTC. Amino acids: CASSQTRESRQYF.

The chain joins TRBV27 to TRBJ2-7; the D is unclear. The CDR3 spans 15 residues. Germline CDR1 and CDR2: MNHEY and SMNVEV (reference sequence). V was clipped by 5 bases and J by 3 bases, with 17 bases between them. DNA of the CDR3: TGTGCCAGCAGTCCTCTTGCCAGCCCGAACTACGAGCAGTACTTC. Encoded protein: CASSPLASPNYEQYF.

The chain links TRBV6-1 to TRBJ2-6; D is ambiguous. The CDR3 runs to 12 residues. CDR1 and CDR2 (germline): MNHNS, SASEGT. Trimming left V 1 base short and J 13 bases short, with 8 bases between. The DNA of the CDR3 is TGTGCCAGCAGTGAAGGCCTAAGAGTCCTGACTTTC. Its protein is CASSEGLRVLTF.

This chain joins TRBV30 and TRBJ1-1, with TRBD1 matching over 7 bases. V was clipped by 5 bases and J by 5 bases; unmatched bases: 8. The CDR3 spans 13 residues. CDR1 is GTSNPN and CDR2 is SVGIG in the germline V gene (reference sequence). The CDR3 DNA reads TGTGCCTGGCAGAGGGGGCATATAACTGAAGCTTTCTTT. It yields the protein CAWQRGHITEAFF.

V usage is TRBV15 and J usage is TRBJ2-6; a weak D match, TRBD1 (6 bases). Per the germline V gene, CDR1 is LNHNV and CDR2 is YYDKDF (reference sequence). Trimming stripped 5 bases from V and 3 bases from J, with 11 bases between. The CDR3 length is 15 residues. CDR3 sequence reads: CATSRGTSGANVLTF. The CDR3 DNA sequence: TGTGCCACCAGCCGAGGGACAAGTGGGGCCAACGTCCTGACTTTC.

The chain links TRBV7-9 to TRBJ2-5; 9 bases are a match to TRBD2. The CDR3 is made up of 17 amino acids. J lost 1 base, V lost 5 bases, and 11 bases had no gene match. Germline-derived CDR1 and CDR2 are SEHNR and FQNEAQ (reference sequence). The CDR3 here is CASSPDFERGVQETQYF. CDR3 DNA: TGTGCCAGCAGCCCAGACTTCGAGCGGGGGGTCCAAGAGACCCAGTACTTC.

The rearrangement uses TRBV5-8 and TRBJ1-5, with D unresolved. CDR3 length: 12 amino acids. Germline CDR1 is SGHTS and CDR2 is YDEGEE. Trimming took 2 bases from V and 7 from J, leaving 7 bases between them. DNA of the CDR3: TGTGCCAGCAGCTTTATCAGGCAGCCCCAGCATTTT. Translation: CASSFIRQPQHF.

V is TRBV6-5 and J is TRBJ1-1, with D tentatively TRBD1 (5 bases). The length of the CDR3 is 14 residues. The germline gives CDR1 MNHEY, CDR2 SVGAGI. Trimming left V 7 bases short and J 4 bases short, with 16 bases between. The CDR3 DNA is TGTGCCAGCAATAAGGGGCCCCTCCCCACTGAAGCTTTCTTT. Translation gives CASNKGPLPTEAFF.

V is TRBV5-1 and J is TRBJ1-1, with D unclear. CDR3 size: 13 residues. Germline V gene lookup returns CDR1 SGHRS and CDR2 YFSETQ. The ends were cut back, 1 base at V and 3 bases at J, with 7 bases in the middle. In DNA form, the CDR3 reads TGCGCCAGCAGCTTGAGGCAAGACACTGAAGCTTTCTTT. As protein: CASSLRQDTEAFF.

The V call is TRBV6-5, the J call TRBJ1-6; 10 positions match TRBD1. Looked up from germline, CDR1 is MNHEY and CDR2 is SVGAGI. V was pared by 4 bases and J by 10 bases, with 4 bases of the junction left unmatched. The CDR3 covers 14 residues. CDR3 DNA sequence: TGTGCCAGCAGTTCCGGGACAGGGGAATCACCCCTCCACTTT. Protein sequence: CASSSGTGESPLHF.

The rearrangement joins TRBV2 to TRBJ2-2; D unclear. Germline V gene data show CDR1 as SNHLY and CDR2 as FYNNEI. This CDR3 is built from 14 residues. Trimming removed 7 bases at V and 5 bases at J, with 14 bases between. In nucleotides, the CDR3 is TGTGCCAGCATGGTGGGCGGCTCAACCGGGGAGCTGTTTTTT. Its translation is CASMVGGSTGELFF.

CDR3 amino acids: CASSLAGEGQFF. CDR3 coding DNA: TGCGCCAGCAGCTTGGCGGGGGAAGGGCAGTTCTTC. The chain couples TRBV5-1 to TRBJ2-1, with D perhaps TRBD2 (6 bases). CDR1 and CDR2 (germline): SGHRS, YFSETQ. The CDR3 covers 12 residues. V lost 0 bases and J 12 bases, leaving 10 bases between the germline ends.

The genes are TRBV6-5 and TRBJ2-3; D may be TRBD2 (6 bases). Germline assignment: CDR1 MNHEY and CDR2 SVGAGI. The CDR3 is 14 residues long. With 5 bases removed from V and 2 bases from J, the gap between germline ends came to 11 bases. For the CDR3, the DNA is TGTGCCAGCAGTAGAGGAGGGAACACAGATACGCAGTATTTT. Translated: CASSRGGNTDTQYF.

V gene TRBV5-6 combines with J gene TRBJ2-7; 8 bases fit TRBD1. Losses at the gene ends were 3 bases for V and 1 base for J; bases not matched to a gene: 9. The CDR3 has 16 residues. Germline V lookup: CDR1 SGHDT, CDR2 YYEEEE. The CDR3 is CASSSSFWTGSYEQYF. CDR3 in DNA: TGTGCCAGCAGCTCCTCCTTCTGGACAGGGTCCTACGAGCAGTACTTC.

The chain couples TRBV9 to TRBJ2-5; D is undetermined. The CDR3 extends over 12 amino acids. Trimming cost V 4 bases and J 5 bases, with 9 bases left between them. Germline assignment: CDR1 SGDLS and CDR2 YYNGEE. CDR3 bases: TGTGCCAGCAGCAGCAGTTTTGAGACCCAGTACTTC. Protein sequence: CASSSSFETQYF.

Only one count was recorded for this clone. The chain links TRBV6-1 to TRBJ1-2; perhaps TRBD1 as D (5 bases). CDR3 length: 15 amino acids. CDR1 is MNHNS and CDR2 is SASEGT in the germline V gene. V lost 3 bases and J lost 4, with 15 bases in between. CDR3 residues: CASSELVTGLYGYTF. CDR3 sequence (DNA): TGTGCCAGCAGTGAGCTCGTGACGGGACTCTATGGCTACACCTTC.

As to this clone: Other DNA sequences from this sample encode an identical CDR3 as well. In DNA form, the CDR3 reads TGTGCCAGCAGTCGGGACTCGTCCTACGAGCAGTACTTC. Translated, it gives CASSRDSSYEQYF. The gene calls are TRBV28 and TRBJ2-7; D possibly corresponds to TRBD2 (6 bases). Trimming pared 5 bases from V and 1 base from J, leaving 9 bases between. The CDR3 consists of 13 residues. The V gene's germline CDR1 is MDHEN and CDR2 SYDVKM.